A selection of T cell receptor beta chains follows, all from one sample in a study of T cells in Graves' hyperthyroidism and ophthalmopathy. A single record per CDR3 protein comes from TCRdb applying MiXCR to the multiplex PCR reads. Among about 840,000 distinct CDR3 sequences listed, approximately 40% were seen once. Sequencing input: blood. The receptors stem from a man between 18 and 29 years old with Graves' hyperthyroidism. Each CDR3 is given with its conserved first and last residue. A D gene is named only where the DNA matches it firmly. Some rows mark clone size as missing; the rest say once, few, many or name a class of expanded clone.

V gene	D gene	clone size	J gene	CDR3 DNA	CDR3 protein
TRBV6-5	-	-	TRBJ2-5	TGTGCCAGCAGATCTCCGGTAGAAGAGACCCAGTACTTC	CASRSPVEETQYF
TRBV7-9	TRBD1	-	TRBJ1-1	TGTGCCAGCAGCCAGGGAAAGGGGGCTGGGACTGAAGCTTTCTTT	CASSQGKGAGTEAFF
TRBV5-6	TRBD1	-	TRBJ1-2	TGTGCCAGCAGCCGAAGATTCTGGGACAGGGAACTTGGCTACACCTTC	CASSRRFWDRELGYTF
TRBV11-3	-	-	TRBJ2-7	TGTGCCAGCAGCTTTAGGGGTTCCCACGAGCAGTACTTC	CASSFRGSHEQYF
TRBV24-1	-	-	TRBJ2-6	TGTGCCACCAGTAAGAACTCTGGGGCCAACGTCCTGACTTTC	CATSKNSGANVLTF
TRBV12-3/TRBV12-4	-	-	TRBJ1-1	TGTGCCAGCAGTCACCTACAGGGAATCGGGGCGGGCACTGAAGCTTTCTTT	CASSHLQGIGAGTEAFF
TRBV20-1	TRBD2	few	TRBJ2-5	TGCAGTGCTAGTAAAGCGGGGGGGCGAGAGACCCAGTACTTC	CSASKAGGRETQYF
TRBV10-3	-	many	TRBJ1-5	TGTGCCATCAGTGCGGCCGGGCTAGGTCAGCCCCAGCATTTT	CAISAAGLGQPQHF
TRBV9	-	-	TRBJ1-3	TGTGCCAGCAGCGTAACGGTGGCGGAGGACACCATATATTTT	CASSVTVAEDTIYF
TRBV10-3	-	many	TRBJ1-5	TGTGCCATCAGTCCGGGACAAATTAGCAATCAGCCCCAGCATTTT	CAISPGQISNQPQHF
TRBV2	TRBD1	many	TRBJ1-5	TGTGCCAGCAGGCTCGGGACAGGGGGTCAGCCCCAGCATTTT	CASRLGTGGQPQHF
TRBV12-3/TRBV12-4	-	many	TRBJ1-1	TGTGCCAGCAGTTTTCGGGGGTTTGAAGCTTTCTTT	CASSFRGFEAFF
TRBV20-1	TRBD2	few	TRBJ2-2	TGCAGTGCTAGATCGCCCGGGACTAGCGGTCTTATCGGGGAGCTGTTTTTT	CSARSPGTSGLIGELFF
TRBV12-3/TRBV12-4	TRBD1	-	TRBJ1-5	TGTGCCAGCCGACAGGGGGCCTTCAATCAGCCCCAGCATTTT	CASRQGAFNQPQHF
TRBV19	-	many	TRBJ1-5	TGTGCCAGTAGTATATGGGGGTATAGCAATCAGCCCCAGCATTTT	CASSIWGYSNQPQHF
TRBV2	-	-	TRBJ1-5	TGTGCCAGCAAGGAAGAAGGGGTGTTGGATCAGCCCCAGCATTTT	CASKEEGVLDQPQHF
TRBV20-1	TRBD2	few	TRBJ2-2	TGCAGTGCTAGAGGGAGTAGCGGGGGGGCCAACACCGGGGAGCTGTTTTTT	CSARGSSGGANTGELFF
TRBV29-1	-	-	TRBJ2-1	TGCAGCGTTGAAGATCAAAATGAGCAGTTCTTC	CSVEDQNEQFF
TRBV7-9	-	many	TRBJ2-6	TGTGCCAGCAGCTTAAAGACCTCTGGGGCCAACGTCCTGACTTTC	CASSLKTSGANVLTF
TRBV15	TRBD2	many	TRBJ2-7	TGTGCCACCAGCAGAGAAATGGCCCAAGAGCGGGAGTGGGAAGAGCAGTACTTC	CATSREMAQEREWEEQYF
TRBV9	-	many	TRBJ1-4	TGTGCCAGCAGCCACGGAAGGACAGCTAATGAAAAACTGTTTTTT	CASSHGRTANEKLFF
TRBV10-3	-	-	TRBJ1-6	TGTGCCATCAGTGGACAGGATTCACCCCTCCACTTT	CAISGQDSPLHF
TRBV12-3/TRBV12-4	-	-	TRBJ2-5	TGTGCCAGCAGTCCCTACAGGGAATCGGAGACCCAGTACTTC	CASSPYRESETQYF
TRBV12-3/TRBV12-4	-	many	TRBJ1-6	TGTGCCAGCAGCACCTCGGGCCGGGGATTTTCACCCCTCCACTTT	CASSTSGRGFSPLHF
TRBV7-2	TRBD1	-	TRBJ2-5	TGTGCCAGCAGCGACCCCGGACAGGGAGAAGAGACCCAGTACTTC	CASSDPGQGEETQYF
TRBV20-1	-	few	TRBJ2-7	TGCAGTGCTAGCGGTACTAACTACGAGCAGTACTTC	CSASGTNYEQYF
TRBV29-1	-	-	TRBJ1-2	TGCAGCGTTGAAACAGGACAAGGAAACACCTTC	CSVETGQGNTF